This T cell receptor (beta chain) appears in the sequencing data of a study of blood T cell repertoires in COVID-19 (TCRdb year 2020). A note on the overall study: Samples from collaborators originated in the United States, Italy and Spain and spanned both the acute and convalescent phases of COVID-19. Where HLA class I and class II types were available, the types were taken from metadata supplied by the sample provider, not from assay-based typing. The prospective study material was composed of cDNA or gDNA derived from T cells, B-cell-depleted T cells, or PBMCs. The samples were drawn from the first 160 participants of the ongoing ImmuneRACE study and from 1,254 subjects provided by 6 global collaborators. A de-identified subject ID, COVID-19 status, age in years and sex were almost always included in the sample metadata. A freely available public database, intended as a resource for researchers studying the immune response to SARS-CoV-2, is where the repertoires were released. Deeply sampled blood TCRbeta repertoires from subjects exposed to, actively infected with, or recovered from COVID-19 were included in the dataset.

Points the paper makes about the study in general: The amount of clinical and demographic metadata varied by source and participant and was provided uncurated.

This clone was seen a handful of times. What this receptor recognizes is not known. Base qualities are not recorded, but no much larger clone differs from it by a single base. The collaborating institutions used their own protocols to collect whole blood in K2EDTA tubes. For TCRbeta analysis, collaborator samples were shipped as frozen whole blood, as isolated PBMCs, or as DNA extracted from either sample type. TCRbeta CDR3 regions were amplified from genomic DNA using the immunoSEQ Assay, a bias-controlled multiplex PCR. For the original study's pipeline: Within the assay, amplification of reference gene primers was used to estimate how many nucleated cells each sample contained. To quantify the absolute abundance of each unique TCRbeta CDR3 rearrangement, sequence reads were collapsed and filtered. Productive Simpson clonality was computed per sample as the square root of Simpson's diversity index over productive rearrangements. The table was pulled from immuneACCESS by TCRdb, which kept in-frame rearrangements only. Such tables lose some clones; where checked, under half of the loss comes from unresolved V genes, and the rest has no known cause. The DNA gave D and trimming, while V, J and clone size come from that table. The sample data list fewer than 200,000 clones, and approximately 84% of these were observed just once. The ten largest account for about 11% of the sample.

For CDR1 and CDR2, the germline V gene (reference sequence) lists MNHNY and SVGAGI. Trimming takes 2 bases from V and 0 bases from J, and the germline ends sit 7 bases apart. Counted from cysteine to phenylalanine, this CDR3 has 14 amino acids. Only CDR3 DNA is held: 42 bases, read in frame from base 1. The origin of this receptor is a man aged 65-85 years with active or convalescent COVID-19. The sequenced material came from peripheral blood. The receptor chain draws on TRBV6-6 and TRBJ1-1, with TRBD1 tentatively as D gene (6 bases match). The nucleotides read TGTGCCAGCAGTTACAGGGACATGAACACTGAAGCTTTCTTT. Protein translation: CASSYRDMNTEAFF.